Below are 8 T cell receptor beta chains sequenced from a single sample in a study of T cells in women clearing cervical HPV infection. Libraries were prepared by immunoSEQ multiplex PCR; TCRdb keeps only in-frame clonotypes and omits some of them. The sample includes about 20,000 clones. Sequencing used blood buffy coat. The receptors originated from a woman between 18 and 69 years old with a cervical HPV16 infection that either progressed to CIN3+ or cleared (not recorded which).

Notes on this clone: The read comes to an end 3 residues before the CDR3 does, leaving the germline J gene to fill in the end. The rearrangement uses TRBV7-9 and TRBJ2-3, with TRBD1 matching 7 bases. The germline V gene has CDR1 SEHNR and CDR2 FQNEAQ (reference sequence). This CDR3 comprises 15 residues. CDR3 residues: CASSLPGTAQETQYF. The covered CDR3 bases are TGTGCCAGCAGCTTACCCGGGACAGCGCAAGAGACG.

The CDR3 is CASNRDRGEAETQYF. The covered CDR3 bases are TGTGCCAGCAATAGGGACAGGGGAGAGGCGGAGACG. This rearrangement joins TRBV2 to TRBJ2-3; TRBD1 aligns across 10 bases. With the read ending 3 residues before the CDR3 end, the germline J gene is used to fill in that end. The germline V gene has CDR1 SNHLY and CDR2 FYNNEI. This CDR3 region has 15 residues. Based on the CDR3 plus reference TRBV2 and TRBJ2-3, the full variable domain is EPEVTQTPSHQVTQMGQEVILRCVPISNHLYFYWYRQILGQKVEFLVSFYNNEISEKSEIFDDQFSVERPDGSNFTLKIRSTKLEDSAMYFCASNRDRGEAETQYFGPGTRLTVL.

About this clone itself: The read finishes 3 residues shy of the CDR3 end, and the germline J gene is used to complete it. The rearrangement links TRBV7-3 to TRBJ2-1; 8 bases match TRBD2. Unmatched junction bases numbered 7, after V lost 2 bases and J lost 4 bases. The germline CDR1 and CDR2 sequences are SGHTA and FQGTGA. The CDR3 contains 16 residues. Partial CDR3 DNA: TGTGCCAGCAGCTTAGACGAAAGCGGGGGTTACAATGAG. Its protein product is CASSLDESGGYNE. The CDR3 in its entirety is CASSLDESGGYNEQFF.

With respect to this clone: The sequenced fragment ends 3 residues before the CDR3 boundary, so the rest is inferred from the germline J gene. The V call is TRBV19, the J call TRBJ2-3, with 14 bases lining up with TRBD2. Trimming removed 0 bases from V and 1 base from J; junction bases left unmatched: 3. The CDR3 extends over 18 amino acids. CDR1 is LNHDA and CDR2 is SQIVND in the germline V gene (reference sequence). CDR3 amino acids: CASSIERLAGGRTDTQYF. The CDR3 DNA, read in part, is TGTGCCAGTAGTATAGAGAGACTAGCGGGGGGGCGCACAGATACG.

This clone is medium-sized by frequency. The read halts 3 residues ahead of the CDR3 end, with the missing end drawn from the germline J gene. The V gene is TRBV29-1, the J gene TRBJ2-2; 8 bases align to TRBD1. From germline, CDR1 is SQVTM and CDR2 ANQGSEA. The CDR3 covers 14 residues. Trimming at V came to 7 bases and at J to 5 bases, leaving 9 bases not matched to a gene. The CDR3 sequence is CSAVAGGSTGELFF. The sequenced part of the CDR3 DNA is TGCAGCGCGGTGGCAGGGGGCTCGACCGGGGAG.

As for this clone: The read stops 3 residues short of the end of the CDR3; the missing end is completed from the germline J gene. The chain is built from TRBV5-6 and TRBJ2-2, with no clear D. The CDR3 totals 13 residues. Germline CDR1 is SGHDT and CDR2 is YYEEEE. V dropped 1 base and J dropped 9 bases, with 10 bases sitting between them. The CDR3 bases that were read are TGTGCCAGCAGCTTGTTTGTGGGCCGGGAG. Its translation: CASSLFVGRE. The complete CDR3 protein is CASSLFVGRELFF. Combining the CDR3 with reference TRBV5-6 and TRBJ2-2 gives the whole variable domain DAGVTQSPTHLIKTRGQQVTLRCSPKSGHDTVSWYQQALGQGPQFIFQYYEEEERQRGNFPDRFSGHQFPNYSSELNVNALLLGDSALYLCASSLFVGRELFFGEGSRLTVL.

A word on this clone: The read ends 3 residues early relative to the CDR3; the germline J gene fills the gap. The chain employs TRBV19 and TRBJ1-6; 8 nucleotides align to TRBD1. The V gene end was trimmed by 5 bases and the J gene end by 9 bases; junction bases not matched to a gene: 9. This CDR3 region has 15 residues. Germline CDR1 reads LNHDA; CDR2 reads SQIVND (reference sequence). The CDR3 bases that were read are TGTGCCAGTAGTTCTTCAGGACAGGGACGTTCACCC. Protein product: CASSSSGQGRSP. Given in full, the CDR3 is CASSSSGQGRSPLHF.

For this clone: The read ends 3 residues early relative to the CDR3; the germline J gene fills the gap. The chain has TRBV6-2 or TRBV6-3 and TRBJ2-2; TRBD2 agrees at 7 bases. The V gene's germline CDR1 is MNHEY and CDR2 SVGEGT. V shed 5 bases and J 4 bases; nucleotides not matched to a gene: 10. The CDR3 has 16 residues. CDR3 in amino acids: CASSPRLARRTGELFF. Partial CDR3 DNA: TGTGCCAGCAGTCCCAGACTAGCAAGGCGCACCGGGGAG.